Many counts were recorded for the clone carrying this T cell receptor beta chain. The antigen remains undetermined. The data were taken from a study of T cells in Graves' hyperthyroidism and ophthalmopathy. Template material for amplifying TCR beta CDR3 regions consisted of RNA transcripts. TCR CDR3 regions were first amplified by RT-PCR with HTBI primers. TCRdb independently ran MiXCR on the multiplex PCR reads; one entry per CDR3 protein. This sample carries around 600,000 distinct CDR3 sequences, more than 12% of them seen once, and the ten largest clones take 12%. Germline CDR1 KGHSH, CDR2 LQKENI. The CDR3 loop spans 15 amino acids. Trimming took off 5 bases at V and 1 base at J, with 14 bases between the two ends. Study-wide results and limits: A median 6.5 months before onset, the model predicted ophthalmopathy.

The clonotype originates from a woman between 50 and 59 years old with Graves' ophthalmopathy. The rearrangement uses TRBV18 and TRBJ1-1; TRBD1 is a possible D gene (5 bases). Sequenced: blood. This CDR3 reads CASSTTGTQNTEAFF. CDR3 bases: TGTGCCAGCTCAACGACCGGGACCCAGAACACTGAAGCTTTCTTT.